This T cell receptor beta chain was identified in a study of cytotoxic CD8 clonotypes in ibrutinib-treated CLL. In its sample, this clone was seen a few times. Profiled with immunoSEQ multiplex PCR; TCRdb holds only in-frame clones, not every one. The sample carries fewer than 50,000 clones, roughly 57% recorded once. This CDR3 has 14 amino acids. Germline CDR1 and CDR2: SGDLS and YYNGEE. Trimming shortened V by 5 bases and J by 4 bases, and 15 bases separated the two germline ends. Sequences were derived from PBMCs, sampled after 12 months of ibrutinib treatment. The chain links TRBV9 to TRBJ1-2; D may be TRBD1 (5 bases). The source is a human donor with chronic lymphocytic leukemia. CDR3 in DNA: TGTGCCAGCAGTCCGGGGGGTAACCCCTATGGCTACACCTTC. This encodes CASSPGGNPYGYTF. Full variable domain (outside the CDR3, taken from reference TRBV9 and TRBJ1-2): DSGVTQTPKHLITATGQRVTLRCSPRSGDLSVYWYQQSLDQGLQFLIQYYNGEERAKGNILERFSAQQFPDLHSELNLSSLELGDSALYFCASSPGGNPYGYTFGSGTRLTVV.